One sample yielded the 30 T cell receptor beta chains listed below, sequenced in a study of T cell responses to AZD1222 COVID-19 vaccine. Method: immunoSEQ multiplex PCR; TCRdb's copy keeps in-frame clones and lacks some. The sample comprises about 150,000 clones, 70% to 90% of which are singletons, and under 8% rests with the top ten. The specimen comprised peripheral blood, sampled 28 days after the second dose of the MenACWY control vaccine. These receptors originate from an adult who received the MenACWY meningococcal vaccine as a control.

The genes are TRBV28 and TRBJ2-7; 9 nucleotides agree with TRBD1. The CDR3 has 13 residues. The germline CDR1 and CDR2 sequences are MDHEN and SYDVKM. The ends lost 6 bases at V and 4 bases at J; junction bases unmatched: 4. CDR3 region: CASRTGGRYEQYV. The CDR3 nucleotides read TGTGCCAGCAGGACAGGGGGAAGGTACGAGCAGTACGTC.

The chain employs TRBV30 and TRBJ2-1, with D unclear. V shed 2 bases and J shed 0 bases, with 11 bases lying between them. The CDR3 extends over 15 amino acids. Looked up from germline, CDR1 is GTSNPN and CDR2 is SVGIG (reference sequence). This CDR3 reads CAWSTKPGSYNEQFF. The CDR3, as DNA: TGTGCCTGGAGTACCAAACCAGGCTCCTACAATGAGCAGTTCTTC.

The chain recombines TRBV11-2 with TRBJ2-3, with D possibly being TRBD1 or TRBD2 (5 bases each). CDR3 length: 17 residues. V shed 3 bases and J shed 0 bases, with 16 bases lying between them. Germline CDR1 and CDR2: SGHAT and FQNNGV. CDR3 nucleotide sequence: TGTGCCAGCAGCTTGGGGGTGGGGTCAACTAGCACAGATACGCAGTATTTT. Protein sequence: CASSLGVGSTSTDTQYF.

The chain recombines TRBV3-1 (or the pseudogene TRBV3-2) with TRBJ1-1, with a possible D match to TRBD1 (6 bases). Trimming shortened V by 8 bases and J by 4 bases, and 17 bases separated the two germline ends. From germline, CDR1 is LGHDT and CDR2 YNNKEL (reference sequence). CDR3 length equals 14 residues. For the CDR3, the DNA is TGTGCCAGCGGACCACGGGGGGCGCCCACTGAAGCTTTCTTT. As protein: CASGPRGAPTEAFF.

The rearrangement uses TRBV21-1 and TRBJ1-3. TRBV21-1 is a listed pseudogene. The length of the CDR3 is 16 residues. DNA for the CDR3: TGTGCCAGCAGCAAAGAGACGGAGAGCTCTGGAAACACCATATATTTT. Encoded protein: CASSKETESSGNTIYF.

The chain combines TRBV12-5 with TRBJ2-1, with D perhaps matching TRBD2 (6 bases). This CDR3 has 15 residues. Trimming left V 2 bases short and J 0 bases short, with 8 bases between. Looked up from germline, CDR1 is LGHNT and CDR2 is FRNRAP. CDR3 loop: CASGLTSSSYNEQFF. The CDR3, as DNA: TGTGCTAGTGGTTTGACTAGCAGCTCCTACAATGAGCAGTTCTTC.

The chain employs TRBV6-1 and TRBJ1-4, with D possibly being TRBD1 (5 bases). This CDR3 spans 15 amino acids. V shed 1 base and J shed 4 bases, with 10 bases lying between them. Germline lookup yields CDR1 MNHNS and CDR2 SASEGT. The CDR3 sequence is CASSEGGSLNEKLFF. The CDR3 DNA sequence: TGTGCCAGCAGTGAAGGGGGCAGCCTTAATGAAAAACTGTTTTTT.

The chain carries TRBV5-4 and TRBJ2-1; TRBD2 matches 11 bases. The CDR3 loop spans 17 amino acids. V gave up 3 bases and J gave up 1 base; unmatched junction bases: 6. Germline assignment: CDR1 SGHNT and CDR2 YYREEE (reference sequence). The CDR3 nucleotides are TGTGCCAGCAGCTCGGGACTAGCGGCCTTTTCCTACAATGAGCAGTTCTTC. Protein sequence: CASSSGLAAFSYNEQFF.

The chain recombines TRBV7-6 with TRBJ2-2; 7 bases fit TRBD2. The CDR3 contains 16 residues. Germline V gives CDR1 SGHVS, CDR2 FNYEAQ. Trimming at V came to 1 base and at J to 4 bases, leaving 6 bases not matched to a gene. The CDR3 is CASSLGGLSTTGELFF. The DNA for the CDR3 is TGTGCCAGCAGCTTAGGGGGACTATCGACCACCGGGGAGCTGTTTTTT.

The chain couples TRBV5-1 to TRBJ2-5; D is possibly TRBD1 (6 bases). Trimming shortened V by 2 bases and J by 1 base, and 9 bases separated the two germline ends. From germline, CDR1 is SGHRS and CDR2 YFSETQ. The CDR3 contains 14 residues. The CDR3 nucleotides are TGCGCCAGCAGCTTTCAGGGGCCCCAAGAGACCCAGTACTTC. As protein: CASSFQGPQETQYF.

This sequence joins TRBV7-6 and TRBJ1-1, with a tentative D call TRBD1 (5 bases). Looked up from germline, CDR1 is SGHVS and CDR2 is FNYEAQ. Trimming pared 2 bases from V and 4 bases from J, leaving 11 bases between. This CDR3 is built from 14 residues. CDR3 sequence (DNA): TGTGCCAGCAGCTTAAGAGGGGCGATCACTGAAGCTTTCTTT. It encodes CASSLRGAITEAFF. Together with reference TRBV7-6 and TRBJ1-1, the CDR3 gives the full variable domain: GAGVSQSPRYKVTKRGQDVALRCDPISGHVSLYWYRQALGQGPEFLTYFNYEAQQDKSGLPNDRFSAERPEGSISTLTIQRTEQRDSAMYRCASSLRGAITEAFFGQGTRLTVV.

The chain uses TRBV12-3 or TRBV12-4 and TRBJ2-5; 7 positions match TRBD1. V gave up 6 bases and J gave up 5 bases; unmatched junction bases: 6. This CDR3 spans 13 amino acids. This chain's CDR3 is CASRMTGTETQYF. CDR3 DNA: TGTGCCAGCAGGATGACAGGGACGGAGACCCAGTACTTC.

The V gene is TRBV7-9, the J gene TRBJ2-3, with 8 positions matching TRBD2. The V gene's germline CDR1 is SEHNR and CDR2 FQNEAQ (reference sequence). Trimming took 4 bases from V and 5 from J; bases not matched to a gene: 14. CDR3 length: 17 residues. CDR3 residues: CASSSPLGTRGGDTQYF. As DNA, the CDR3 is TGTGCCAGCAGCTCGCCGCTAGGGACTAGGGGCGGAGATACGCAGTATTTT.

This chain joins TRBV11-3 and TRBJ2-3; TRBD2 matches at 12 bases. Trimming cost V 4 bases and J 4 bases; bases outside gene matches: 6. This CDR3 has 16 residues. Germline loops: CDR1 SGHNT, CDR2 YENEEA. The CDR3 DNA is TGTGCCAGCAGCTCCCGACTAGCGGGAGCGGCAGATACGCAGTATTTT. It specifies CASSSRLAGAADTQYF.

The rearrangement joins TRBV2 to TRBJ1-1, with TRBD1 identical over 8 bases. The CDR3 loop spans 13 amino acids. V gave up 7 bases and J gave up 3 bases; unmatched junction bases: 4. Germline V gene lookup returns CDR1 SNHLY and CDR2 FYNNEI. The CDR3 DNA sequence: TGTGCCAGCACAAAGGACAGGGACACTGAAGCTTTCTTT. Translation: CASTKDRDTEAFF.

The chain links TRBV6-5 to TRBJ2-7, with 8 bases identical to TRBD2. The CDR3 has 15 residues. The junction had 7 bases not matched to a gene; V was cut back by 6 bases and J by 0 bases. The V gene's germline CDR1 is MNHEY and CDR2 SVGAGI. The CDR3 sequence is CASRRAGDNSYEQYF. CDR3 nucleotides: TGTGCCAGCAGACGAGCGGGAGACAACTCCTACGAGCAGTACTTC.

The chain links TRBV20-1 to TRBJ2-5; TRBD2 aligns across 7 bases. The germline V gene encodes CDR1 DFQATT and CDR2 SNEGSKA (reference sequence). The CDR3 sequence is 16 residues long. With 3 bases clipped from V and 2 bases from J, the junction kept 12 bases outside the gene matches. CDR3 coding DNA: TGCAGTGCTAGTTCGACAGCGGGATATGGGCAAGAGACCCAGTACTTC. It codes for CSASSTAGYGQETQYF.

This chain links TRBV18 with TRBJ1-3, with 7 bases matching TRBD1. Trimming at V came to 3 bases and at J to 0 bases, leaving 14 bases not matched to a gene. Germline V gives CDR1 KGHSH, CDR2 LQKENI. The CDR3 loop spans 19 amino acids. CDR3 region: CASSPTRDSGVFSGNTIYF. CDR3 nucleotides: TGTGCCAGCTCACCTACCCGGGACAGCGGTGTATTCTCTGGAAACACCATATATTTT.

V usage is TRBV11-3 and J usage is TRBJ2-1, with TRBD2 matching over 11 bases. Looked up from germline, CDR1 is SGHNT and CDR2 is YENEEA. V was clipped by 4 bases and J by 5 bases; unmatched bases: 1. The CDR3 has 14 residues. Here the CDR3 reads CASSSGLADNEQFF. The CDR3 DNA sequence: TGTGCCAGCAGCTCGGGACTAGCGGACAATGAGCAGTTCTTC. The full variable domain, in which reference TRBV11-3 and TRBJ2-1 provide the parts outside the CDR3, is EAGVVQSPRYKIIEKKQPVAFWCNPISGHNTLYWYLQNLGQGPELLIRYENEEAVDDSQLPKDRFSAERLKGVDSTLKIQPAELGDSAVYLCASSSGLADNEQFFGPGTRLTVL.

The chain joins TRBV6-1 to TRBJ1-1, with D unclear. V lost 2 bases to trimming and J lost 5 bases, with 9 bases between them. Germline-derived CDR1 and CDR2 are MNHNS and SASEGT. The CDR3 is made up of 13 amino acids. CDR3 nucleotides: TGTGCCAGCAGTGAAAGCGGGCGGACTGAAGCTTTCTTT. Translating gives CASSESGRTEAFF.

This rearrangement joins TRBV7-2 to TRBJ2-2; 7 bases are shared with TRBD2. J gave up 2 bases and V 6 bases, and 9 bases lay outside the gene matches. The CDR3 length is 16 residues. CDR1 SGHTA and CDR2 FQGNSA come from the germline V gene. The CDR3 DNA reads TGTGCCAGCAGTCGGCCGGGACTACCTAACACCGGGGAGCTGTTTTTT. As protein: CASSRPGLPNTGELFF.

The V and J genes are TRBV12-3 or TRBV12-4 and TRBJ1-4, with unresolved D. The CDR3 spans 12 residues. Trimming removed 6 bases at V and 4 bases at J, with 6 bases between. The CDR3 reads CASSRYNEKLFF. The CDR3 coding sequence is TGTGCCAGCAGCCGTTATAATGAAAAACTGTTTTTT.

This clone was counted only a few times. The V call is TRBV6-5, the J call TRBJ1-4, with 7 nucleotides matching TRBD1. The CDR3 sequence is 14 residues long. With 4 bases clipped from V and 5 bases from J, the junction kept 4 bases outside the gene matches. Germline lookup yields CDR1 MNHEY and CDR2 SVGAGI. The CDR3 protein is CASSWDSSNEKLFF. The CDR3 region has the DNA TGTGCCAGCAGTTGGGACAGCTCAAATGAAAAACTGTTTTTT.

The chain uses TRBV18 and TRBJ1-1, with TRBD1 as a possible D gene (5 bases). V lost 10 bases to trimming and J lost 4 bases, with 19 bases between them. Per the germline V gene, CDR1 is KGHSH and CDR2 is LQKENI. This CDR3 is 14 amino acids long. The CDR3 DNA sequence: TGTGCCACCTCCCCCGACAGATATGGCACTGAAGCTTTCTTT. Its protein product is CATSPDRYGTEAFF.

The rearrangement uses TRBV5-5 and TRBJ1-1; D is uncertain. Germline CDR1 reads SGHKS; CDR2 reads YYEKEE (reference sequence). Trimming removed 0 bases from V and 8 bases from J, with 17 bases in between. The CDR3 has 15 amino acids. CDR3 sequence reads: CASSLVVSEGLEAFF. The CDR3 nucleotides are TGTGCCAGCAGCTTGGTAGTCAGTGAGGGTCTGGAAGCTTTCTTT.

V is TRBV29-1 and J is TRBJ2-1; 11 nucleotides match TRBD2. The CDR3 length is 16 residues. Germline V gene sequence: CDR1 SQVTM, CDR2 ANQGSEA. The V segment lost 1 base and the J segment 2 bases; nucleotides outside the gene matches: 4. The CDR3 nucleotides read TGCAGCGTTGAAGGTCTAGCGGGGGGAACCTACAATGAGCAGTTCTTC. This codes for CSVEGLAGGTYNEQFF.

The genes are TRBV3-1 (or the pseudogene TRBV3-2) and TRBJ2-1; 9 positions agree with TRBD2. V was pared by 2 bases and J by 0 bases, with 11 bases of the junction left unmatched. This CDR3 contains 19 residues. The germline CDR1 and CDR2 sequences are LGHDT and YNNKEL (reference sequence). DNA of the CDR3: TGTGCCAGCAGCCAATGGAGCGGGGGGCAACCTAGCTCCTACAATGAGCAGTTCTTC. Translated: CASSQWSGGQPSSYNEQFF.

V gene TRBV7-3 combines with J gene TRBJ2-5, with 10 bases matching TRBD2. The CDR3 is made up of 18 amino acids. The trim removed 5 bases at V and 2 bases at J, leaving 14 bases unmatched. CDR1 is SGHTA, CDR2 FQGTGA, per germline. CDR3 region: CASSPPRGLAGEQETQYF. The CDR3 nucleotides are TGTGCCAGCAGCCCGCCCCGGGGGCTAGCGGGAGAGCAAGAGACCCAGTACTTC.

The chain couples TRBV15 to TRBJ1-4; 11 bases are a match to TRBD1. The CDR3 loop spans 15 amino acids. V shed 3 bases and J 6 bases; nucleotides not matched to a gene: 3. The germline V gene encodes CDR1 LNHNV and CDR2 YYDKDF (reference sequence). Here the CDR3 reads CATSSGQGADEKLFF. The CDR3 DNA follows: TGTGCCACCAGCAGTGGACAGGGGGCTGATGAAAAACTGTTTTTT.

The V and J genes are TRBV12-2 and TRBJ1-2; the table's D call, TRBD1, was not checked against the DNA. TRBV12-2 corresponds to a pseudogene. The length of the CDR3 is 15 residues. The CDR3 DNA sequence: TGTGCAAGTCGCTCAAGAGCGGGACAGGGGCACGACTACACCTTC. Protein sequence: CASRSRAGQGHDYTF.